Included here is one T cell receptor (beta chain) sequence, with context. Trimming cost V 0 bases and J 3 bases, with 12 bases left between them. There are 16 residues in the CDR3. Germline V gene data show CDR1 as SGHRS and CDR2 as YFSETQ. Sequencing used immunoSEQ multiplex PCR; TCRdb keeps in-frame clones, though not all of them. The table includes over 150,000 clones, 80% to 90% detected once. The sample comes from a study of blood T cell repertoires in COVID-19. As for the study in general: The United States, Italy and Spain were the sources of the acute and convalescent COVID-19 samples. In each case, the material was cDNA or gDNA derived from T cells, B-cell-depleted T cells, or PBMCs.

This sequence joins TRBV5-1 and TRBJ2-2, with D tentatively TRBD2 (7 bases). This TCR derives from a man over 45 with active or convalescent COVID-19. The sample taken for sequencing was peripheral blood. CDR3: CASSLVGGGDTGELFF. CDR3 DNA sequence: TGCGCCAGCAGCTTGGTTGGAGGGGGGGACACCGGGGAGCTGTTTTTT.